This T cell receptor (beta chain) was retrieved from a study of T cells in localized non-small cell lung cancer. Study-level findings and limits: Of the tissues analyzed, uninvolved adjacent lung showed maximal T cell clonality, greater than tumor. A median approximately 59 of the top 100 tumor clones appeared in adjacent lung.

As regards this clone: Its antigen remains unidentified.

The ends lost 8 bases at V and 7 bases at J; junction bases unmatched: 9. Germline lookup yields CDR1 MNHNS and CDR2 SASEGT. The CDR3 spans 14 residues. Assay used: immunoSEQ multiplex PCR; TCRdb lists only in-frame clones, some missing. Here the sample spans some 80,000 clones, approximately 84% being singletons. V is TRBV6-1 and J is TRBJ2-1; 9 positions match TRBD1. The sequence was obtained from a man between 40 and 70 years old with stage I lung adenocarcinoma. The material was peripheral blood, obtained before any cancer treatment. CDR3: CASRNEQGANEQFF. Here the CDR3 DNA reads TGTGCCAGCCGAAACGAACAGGGGGCGAATGAGCAGTTCTTC.